These T cell receptor beta chains were read from a single sample in a study of a mutant IDH1 vaccine in newly diagnosed glioma. The antigens of these receptors remain unknown. Only in-frame clones appear in the TCRdb table, and some are missing; sequencing was by immunoSEQ multiplex PCR. This sample has 45,000 to 60,000 clones, with 78% found just once. The source material was PBMCs, sampled from a glioma patient whose treatment included an IDH1 peptide vaccine. The origin of the receptors is a man aged 45-60 years with glioma. CDR3s include the opening cysteine and the closing phenylalanine or tryptophan. D genes are given only for firm matches. Clone size is shown for a subset of rows, as once, few, many or a class of expanded clone.

d_call: .
clone_size: .
j_call: TRBJ2-5
v_call: TRBV27
cdr3_aa: CASSPRTSTEETQYF
cdr3_nt: TGTGCCAGCAGTCCCCGGACGTCCACGGAAGAGACCCAGTACTTC

d_call: TRBD1
clone_size: .
j_call: TRBJ1-2
v_call: TRBV19
cdr3_aa: CASSGDRGGYRYTF
cdr3_nt: TGTGCCAGTAGTGGGGACAGGGGTGGTTATCGCTACACCTTC

d_call: .
clone_size: .
j_call: TRBJ1-1
v_call: TRBV27
cdr3_aa: CASRIQGKTEAFF
cdr3_nt: TGTGCCAGCAGGATCCAGGGCAAAACTGAAGCTTTCTTT

d_call: .
clone_size: .
j_call: TRBJ2-7
v_call: TRBV9
cdr3_aa: CASSVVDSTYEQYF
cdr3_nt: TGTGCCAGCAGCGTAGTAGACAGTACCTACGAGCAGTACTTC

d_call: TRBD1
clone_size: medium-sized
j_call: TRBJ1-1
v_call: TRBV4-1
cdr3_aa: CASSPSLTGGTEAFF
cdr3_nt: TGCGCCAGCAGCCCCTCTTTGACAGGGGGGACTGAAGCTTTCTTT

d_call: .
clone_size: .
j_call: TRBJ1-3
v_call: TRBV5-1
cdr3_aa: CASLFGVSGNTIYF
cdr3_nt: TGCGCCAGCCTTTTTGGTGTTTCTGGAAACACCATATATTTT

d_call: .
clone_size: few
j_call: TRBJ1-2
v_call: TRBV6-1
cdr3_aa: CASSEERGGYGYTF
cdr3_nt: TGTGCCAGCAGTGAAGAGCGGGGCGGCTATGGCTACACCTTC

d_call: TRBD1
clone_size: .
j_call: TRBJ2-2
v_call: TRBV30
cdr3_aa: CAWGARWDRGTGELFF
cdr3_nt: TGTGCCTGGGGGGCTAGATGGGACAGGGGGACCGGGGAGCTGTTTTTT

d_call: .
clone_size: .
j_call: TRBJ1-1
v_call: TRBV6-1
cdr3_aa: CASSENGEKVAFF
cdr3_nt: TGTGCCAGCAGTGAAAATGGGGAGAAGGTCGCTTTCTTT

d_call: TRBD1
clone_size: .
j_call: TRBJ2-2
v_call: TRBV30
cdr3_aa: CAWSVIGQGPGELFF
cdr3_nt: TGTGCCTGGAGTGTTATAGGACAGGGGCCCGGGGAGCTGTTTTTT

d_call: .
clone_size: .
j_call: TRBJ1-2
v_call: TRBV14
cdr3_aa: CASSQIGPYGYTF
cdr3_nt: TGTGCCAGCAGCCAAATCGGGCCCTATGGCTACACCTTC

d_call: TRBD2
clone_size: .
j_call: TRBJ2-1
v_call: TRBV27
cdr3_aa: CASSQRGRGDEQFF
cdr3_nt: TGTGCCAGCAGTCAGCGGGGGCGGGGAGATGAGCAGTTCTTC

d_call: .
clone_size: .
j_call: TRBJ2-7
v_call: TRBV7-3
cdr3_aa: CASSLTGAPGEQYF
cdr3_nt: TGTGCCAGCAGCTTAACTGGGGCCCCTGGGGAGCAGTACTTC

d_call: .
clone_size: few
j_call: TRBJ1-5
v_call: TRBV19
cdr3_aa: CASSMEVLYQPQHF
cdr3_nt: TGTGCCAGTAGTATGGAGGTCCTCTATCAGCCCCAGCATTTT

d_call: .
clone_size: many
j_call: TRBJ1-6
v_call: TRBV6-5
cdr3_aa: CASSYRQDFNSPLHF
cdr3_nt: TGTGCCAGCAGTTACCGACAGGACTTTAATTCACCCCTCCACTTT

d_call: .
clone_size: .
j_call: TRBJ1-6
v_call: TRBV19
cdr3_aa: CASGVRGENSPLHF
cdr3_nt: TGTGCCAGTGGGGTCAGGGGCGAAAATTCACCCCTCCACTTT

d_call: TRBD1
clone_size: .
j_call: TRBJ1-5
v_call: TRBV19
cdr3_aa: CASNKGGYSSNQPQHF
cdr3_nt: TGTGCCAGTAATAAAGGGGGCTATAGTAGCAATCAGCCCCAGCATTTT

d_call: TRBD1
clone_size: .
j_call: TRBJ2-7
v_call: TRBV27
cdr3_aa: CASSLGPGGVYEQYF
cdr3_nt: TGTGCCAGCAGTCTGGGGCCAGGGGGAGTCTACGAGCAGTACTTC

d_call: .
clone_size: .
j_call: TRBJ1-1
v_call: TRBV5-1
cdr3_aa: CASSKSGTQNTEAFF
cdr3_nt: TGCGCCAGCAGTAAATCCGGGACACAGAACACTGAAGCTTTCTTT

d_call: TRBD1
clone_size: .
j_call: TRBJ2-7
v_call: TRBV6-1
cdr3_aa: CASSSDREEQYF
cdr3_nt: TGTGCCAGCAGTTCGGACAGGGAAGAGCAGTACTTC

d_call: .
clone_size: .
j_call: TRBJ2-3
v_call: TRBV7-9
cdr3_aa: CASSSVPLDTQYF
cdr3_nt: TGTGCCAGCAGCTCAGTTCCTTTAGATACGCAGTATTTT

d_call: TRBD1
clone_size: .
j_call: TRBJ1-5
v_call: TRBV5-6
cdr3_aa: CASRKYTGGRGQPQHF
cdr3_nt: TGTGCCAGCAGAAAGTATACAGGGGGCCGGGGACAGCCCCAGCATTTT

d_call: .
clone_size: few
j_call: TRBJ1-1
v_call: TRBV4-1
cdr3_aa: CASSQGQDPGRNTEAFF
cdr3_nt: TGCGCCAGCAGCCAAGGTCAGGACCCCGGGAGGAACACTGAAGCTTTCTTT

d_call: TRBD1
clone_size: few
j_call: TRBJ1-5
v_call: TRBV6-6
cdr3_aa: CASSPDRGNQPQHF
cdr3_nt: TGTGCCAGCAGTCCCGACAGGGGCAATCAGCCCCAGCATTTT

d_call: .
clone_size: few
j_call: TRBJ2-2
v_call: TRBV14
cdr3_aa: CASSQWFGTGNTGELFF
cdr3_nt: TGTGCCAGCAGCCAATGGTTCGGGACGGGGAACACCGGGGAGCTGTTTTTT

d_call: .
clone_size: few
j_call: TRBJ2-2
v_call: TRBV4-2
cdr3_aa: CASSQNTGELFF
cdr3_nt: TGTGCCAGCAGCCAAAACACCGGGGAGCTGTTTTTT

d_call: .
clone_size: .
j_call: TRBJ1-1
v_call: TRBV2
cdr3_aa: CASNGQSIGAFF
cdr3_nt: TGTGCCAGCAACGGGCAGTCAATAGGGGCTTTCTTT

d_call: .
clone_size: .
j_call: TRBJ2-5
v_call: TRBV5-1
cdr3_aa: CASSSVGGWGSQETQYF
cdr3_nt: TGCGCCAGCAGCTCGGTGGGGGGCTGGGGTTCGCAAGAGACCCAGTACTTC

d_call: TRBD1
clone_size: .
j_call: TRBJ2-7
v_call: TRBV29-1
cdr3_aa: CSVGDRATYEQYF
cdr3_nt: TGCAGCGTCGGGGACAGGGCAACCTACGAGCAGTACTTC

d_call: .
clone_size: .
j_call: TRBJ2-3
v_call: TRBV6-6
cdr3_aa: CASSYEGLQTQYF
cdr3_nt: TGTGCCAGCAGTTACGAAGGACTGCAAACGCAGTATTTT

d_call: .
clone_size: many
j_call: TRBJ1-5
v_call: TRBV27
cdr3_aa: CASSYDRNQPQHF
cdr3_nt: TGTGCCAGCAGTTACGACCGCAATCAGCCCCAGCATTTT

d_call: .
clone_size: medium-sized
j_call: TRBJ2-2
v_call: TRBV27
cdr3_aa: CASSVRGFDGTGELFF
cdr3_nt: TGTGCCAGCAGTGTCAGGGGTTTCGATGGCACCGGGGAGCTGTTTTTT

d_call: .
clone_size: .
j_call: TRBJ1-1
v_call: TRBV6-5
cdr3_aa: CASSYSRRGDTEAFF
cdr3_nt: TGTGCCAGCAGTTACTCGCGGCGGGGGGACACTGAAGCTTTCTTT

d_call: .
clone_size: .
j_call: TRBJ1-3
v_call: TRBV10-3
cdr3_aa: CAISPTSGNTIYF
cdr3_nt: TGTGCCATCTCGCCCACCTCTGGAAACACCATATATTTT

d_call: TRBD1
clone_size: .
j_call: TRBJ1-6
v_call: TRBV6-5
cdr3_aa: CASSYGRRGDSPLHF
cdr3_nt: TGTGCCAGCAGTTACGGGCGCAGGGGGGATTCACCCCTCCACTTT

d_call: .
clone_size: .
j_call: TRBJ1-5
v_call: TRBV6-5
cdr3_aa: CASSIQGLGNQPQHF
cdr3_nt: TGTGCCAGCAGTATACAGGGATTAGGCAATCAGCCCCAGCATTTT

d_call: .
clone_size: .
j_call: TRBJ2-7
v_call: TRBV7-2
cdr3_aa: CASSPPSGPFEQYF
cdr3_nt: TGTGCCAGCAGCCCTCCCAGCGGACCCTTCGAGCAGTACTTC

d_call: .
clone_size: .
j_call: TRBJ1-2
v_call: TRBV6-5
cdr3_aa: CASSYSDTNFFYGYTF
cdr3_nt: TGTGCCAGCAGTTATTCGGACACGAATTTTTTCTATGGCTACACCTTC

d_call: TRBD1
clone_size: few
j_call: TRBJ1-1
v_call: TRBV25-1
cdr3_aa: CASSEPLPAGGLPEAFF
cdr3_nt: TGTGCCAGCAGTGAACCCCTGCCGGCAGGGGGCTTACCTGAAGCTTTCTTT

d_call: .
clone_size: .
j_call: TRBJ2-1
v_call: TRBV5-1
cdr3_aa: CASRMGSDNEQFF
cdr3_nt: TGCGCCAGCAGGATGGGAAGTGACAATGAGCAGTTCTTC

d_call: .
clone_size: .
j_call: TRBJ2-3
v_call: TRBV30
cdr3_aa: CAWSRGARTDTQYF
cdr3_nt: TGTGCCTGGAGTCGGGGGGCGCGCACAGATACGCAGTATTTT

d_call: .
clone_size: .
j_call: TRBJ2-7
v_call: TRBV19
cdr3_aa: CASSMSQGYEQYF
cdr3_nt: TGTGCCAGTAGTATGTCCCAGGGCTACGAGCAGTACTTC

d_call: .
clone_size: .
j_call: TRBJ1-3
v_call: TRBV7-2
cdr3_aa: CASSPVGGAHSGNTIYF
cdr3_nt: TGTGCCAGCAGCCCAGTAGGGGGGGCCCACTCTGGAAACACCATATATTTT

d_call: TRBD1
clone_size: .
j_call: TRBJ2-7
v_call: TRBV6-5
cdr3_aa: CASRQQGPYEQYF
cdr3_nt: TGTGCCAGCAGGCAACAGGGGCCCTACGAGCAGTACTTC

d_call: TRBD2
clone_size: .
j_call: TRBJ2-1
v_call: TRBV30
cdr3_aa: CAWSRLAGEQFF
cdr3_nt: TGTGCCTGGAGTCGACTAGCGGGTGAGCAGTTCTTC

d_call: .
clone_size: few
j_call: TRBJ1-2
v_call: TRBV23-1
cdr3_aa: CASTSRSGYTF
cdr3_nt: TGCGCCAGCACGTCAAGGAGTGGCTACACCTTC